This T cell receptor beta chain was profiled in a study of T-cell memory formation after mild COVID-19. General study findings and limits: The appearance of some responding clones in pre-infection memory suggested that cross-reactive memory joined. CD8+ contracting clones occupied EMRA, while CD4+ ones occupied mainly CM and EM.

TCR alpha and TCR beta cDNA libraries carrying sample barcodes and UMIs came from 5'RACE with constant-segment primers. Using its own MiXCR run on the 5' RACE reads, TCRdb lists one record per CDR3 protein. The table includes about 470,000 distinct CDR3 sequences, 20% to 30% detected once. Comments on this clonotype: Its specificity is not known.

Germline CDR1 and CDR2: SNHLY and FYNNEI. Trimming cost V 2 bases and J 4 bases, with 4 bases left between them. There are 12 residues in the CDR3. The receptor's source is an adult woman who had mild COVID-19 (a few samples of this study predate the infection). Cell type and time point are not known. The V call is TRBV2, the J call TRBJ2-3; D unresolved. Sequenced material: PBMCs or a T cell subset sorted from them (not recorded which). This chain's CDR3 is CASSEPADTQYF. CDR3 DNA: TGTGCCAGCAGTGAACCGGCAGATACGCAGTATTTT. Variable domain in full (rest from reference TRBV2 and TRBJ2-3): EPEVTQTPSHQVTQMGQEVILRCVPISNHLYFYWYRQILGQKVEFLVSFYNNEISEKSEIFDDQFSVERPDGSNFTLKIRSTKLEDSAMYFCASSEPADTQYFGPGTRLTVL.